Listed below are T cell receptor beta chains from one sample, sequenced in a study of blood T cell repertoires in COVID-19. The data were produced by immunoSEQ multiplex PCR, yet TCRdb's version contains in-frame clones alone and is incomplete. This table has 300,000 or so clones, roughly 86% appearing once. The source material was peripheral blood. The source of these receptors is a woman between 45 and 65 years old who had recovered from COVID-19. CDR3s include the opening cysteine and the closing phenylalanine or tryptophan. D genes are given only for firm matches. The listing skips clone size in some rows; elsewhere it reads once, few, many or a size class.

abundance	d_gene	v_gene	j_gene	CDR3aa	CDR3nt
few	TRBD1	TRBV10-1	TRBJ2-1	CASSGAGTGLDEQFF	TGCGCCAGCAGCGGCGCCGGGACAGGGTTGGATGAGCAGTTCTTC
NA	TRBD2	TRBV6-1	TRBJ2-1	CASSELFSGGLDEQFF	TGTGCCAGCAGTGAACTTTTTAGCGGGGGGTTAGATGAGCAGTTCTTC
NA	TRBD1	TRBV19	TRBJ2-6	CASSMISSGTGGSGANVLTF	TGTGCCAGTAGTATGATATCCTCCGGGACAGGGGGCTCTGGGGCCAACGTCCTGACTTTC
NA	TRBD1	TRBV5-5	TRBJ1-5	CASSDGQGWPNMNQPQHF	TGTGCCAGCAGCGATGGACAGGGATGGCCTAACATGAATCAGCCCCAGCATTTT
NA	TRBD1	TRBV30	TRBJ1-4	CAWSSGTVEKLFF	TGTGCCTGGTCTTCCGGGACAGTCGAAAAACTGTTTTTT
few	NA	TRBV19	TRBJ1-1	CAISTGQKAFF	TGTGCCATTAGTACAGGACAGAAAGCTTTCTTT
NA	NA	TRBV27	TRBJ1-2	CASSLWAGGSGYTF	TGTGCCAGCAGTTTATGGGCGGGAGGATCAGGCTACACCTTC
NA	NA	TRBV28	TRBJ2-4	CASSLGGGQAKNIQYF	TGTGCCAGCAGTTTAGGAGGAGGTCAGGCCAAAAACATTCAGTACTTC
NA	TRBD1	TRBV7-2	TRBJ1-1	CASSYRTGGDTEAFF	TGTGCCAGCAGCTACAGGACAGGGGGGGACACTGAAGCTTTCTTT
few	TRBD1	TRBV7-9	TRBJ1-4	CASSLGQGSEKLFF	TGTGCCAGCAGCTTAGGACAGGGGAGTGAAAAACTGTTTTTT
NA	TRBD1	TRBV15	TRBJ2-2	CATSSSDRGFTGELFF	TGTGCCACCAGCAGCAGTGACAGGGGATTCACCGGGGAGCTGTTTTTT
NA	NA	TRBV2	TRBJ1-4	CASTQGGGLNEKLFF	TGTGCCAGCACTCAAGGGGGGGGCCTTAATGAAAAACTGTTTTTT
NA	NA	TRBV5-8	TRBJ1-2	CASSQEGYGYTF	TGTGCCAGCAGCCAGGAGGGCTATGGCTACACCTTC
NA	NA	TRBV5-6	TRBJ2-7	CASSLASYEQYF	TGTGCCAGCAGCTTGGCATCCTACGAGCAGTACTTC
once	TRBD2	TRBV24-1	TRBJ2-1	CATSDTGTRPYNEQFF	TGTGCCACCAGTGATACCGGGACTAGGCCCTACAATGAGCAGTTCTTC
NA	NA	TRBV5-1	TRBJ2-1	CASSLRINYNEQFF	TGCGCCAGCAGCCTGCGAATAAACTACAATGAGCAGTTCTTC
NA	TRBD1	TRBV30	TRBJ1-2	CAWSFRGSHGYTF	TGTGCCTGGAGTTTCAGGGGGTCGCATGGCTACACCTTC
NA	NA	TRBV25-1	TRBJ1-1	CASSEPGRTEAFF	TGTGCCAGCAGTGAACCAGGGCGGACTGAAGCTTTCTTT
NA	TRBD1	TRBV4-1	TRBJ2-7	CASSVTGGYYEQYF	TGCGCCAGCAGCGTCACAGGGGGCTACTACGAGCAGTACTTC
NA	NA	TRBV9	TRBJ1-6	CASSVAEASNSPLHF	TGTGCCAGCAGCGTAGCAGAGGCGAGTAATTCACCCCTCCACTTT
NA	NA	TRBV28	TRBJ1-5	CASSGYRDQPRHF	TGTGCCAGCAGTGGTTACCGGGATCAGCCCCGGCATTTT
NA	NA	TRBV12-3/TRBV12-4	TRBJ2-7	CASSFSLEQYF	TGTGCCAGCAGTTTCTCCCTTGAGCAGTACTTC
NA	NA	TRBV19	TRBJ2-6	CASTEDNSGANVLTF	TGTGCCAGTACCGAAGACAACTCTGGGGCCAACGTCCTGACTTTC
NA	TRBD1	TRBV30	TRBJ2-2	CAWQGTVRTGELFF	TGTGCCTGGCAAGGGACAGTCCGTACCGGGGAGCTGTTTTTT
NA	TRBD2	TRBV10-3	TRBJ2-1	CAITSGDYNEQFF	TGTGCCATCACCAGCGGGGATTACAATGAGCAGTTCTTC
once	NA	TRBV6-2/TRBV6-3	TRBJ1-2	CASSPSYGYTF	TGTGCCAGCAGCCCCAGCTATGGCTACACCTTC
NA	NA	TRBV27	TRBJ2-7	CASSLAAFSAYEQYF	TGTGCCAGCAGTTTAGCGGCATTTTCGGCCTACGAGCAGTACTTC
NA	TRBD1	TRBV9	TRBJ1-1	CASSKQGADTEAFF	TGTGCCAGCAGCAAACAGGGGGCGGACACTGAAGCTTTCTTT
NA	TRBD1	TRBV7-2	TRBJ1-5	CASSYGQGVNQPQHF	TGTGCCAGCAGCTACGGACAGGGAGTCAATCAGCCCCAGCATTTT
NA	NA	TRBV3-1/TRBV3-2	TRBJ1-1	CASSQDWAGNTEAFF	TGTGCCAGCAGCCAAGATTGGGCGGGGAACACTGAAGCTTTCTTT
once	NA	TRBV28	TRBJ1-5	CATLRDSSEQPQHF	TGTGCCACCTTACGCGACAGTTCGGAGCAGCCCCAGCATTTT
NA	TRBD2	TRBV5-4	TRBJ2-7	CASSPGLAGGYEQYF	TGTGCCAGCAGCCCCGGACTAGCGGGAGGGTACGAGCAGTACTTC
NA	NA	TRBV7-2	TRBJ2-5	CASSPHAGTEETQYF	TGTGCCAGCAGCCCCCACGCGGGGACCGAAGAGACCCAGTACTTC